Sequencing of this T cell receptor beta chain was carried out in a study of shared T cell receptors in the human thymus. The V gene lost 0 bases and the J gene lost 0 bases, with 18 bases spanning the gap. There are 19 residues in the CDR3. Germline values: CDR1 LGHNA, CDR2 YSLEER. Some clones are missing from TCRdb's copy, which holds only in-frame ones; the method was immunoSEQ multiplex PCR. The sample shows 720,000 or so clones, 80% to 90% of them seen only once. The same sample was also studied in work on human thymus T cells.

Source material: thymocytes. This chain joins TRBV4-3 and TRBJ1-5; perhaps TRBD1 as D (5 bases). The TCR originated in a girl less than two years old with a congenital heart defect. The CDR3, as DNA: TGCGCCAGCAGCCAAGATCAGGGTAACTTCGGATCTAGCAATCAGCCCCAGCATTTT. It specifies CASSQDQGNFGSSNQPQHF.